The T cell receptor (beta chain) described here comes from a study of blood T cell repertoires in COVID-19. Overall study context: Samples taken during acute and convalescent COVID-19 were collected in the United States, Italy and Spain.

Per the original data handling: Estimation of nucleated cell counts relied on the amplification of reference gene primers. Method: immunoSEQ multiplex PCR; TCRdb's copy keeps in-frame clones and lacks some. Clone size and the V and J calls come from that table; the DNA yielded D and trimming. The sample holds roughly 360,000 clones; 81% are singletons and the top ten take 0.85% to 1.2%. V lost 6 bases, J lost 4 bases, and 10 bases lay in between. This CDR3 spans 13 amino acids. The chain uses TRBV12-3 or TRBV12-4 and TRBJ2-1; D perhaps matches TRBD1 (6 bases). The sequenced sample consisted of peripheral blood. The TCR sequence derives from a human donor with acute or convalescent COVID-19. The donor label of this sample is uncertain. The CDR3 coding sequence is TGTGCCAGCAGCCCCGACAGGTACAATGAGCAGTTCTTC. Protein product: CASSPDRYNEQFF.